The 8 T cell receptor beta chains reported below all come from one sample, sequenced in a study of blood T cell repertoires in COVID-19. Only in-frame clones appear in the TCRdb table, and some are missing; sequencing was by immunoSEQ multiplex PCR. The data hold approximately 50,000 clones, with approximately 85% observed a single time. Sequencing was carried out using peripheral blood. Receptor source: a human donor in a cohort sampled during active COVID-19.

The chain couples TRBV19 to TRBJ1-5; 7 bases fit TRBD1. In germline, CDR1 is LNHDA, CDR2 SQIVND (reference sequence). V was clipped by 0 bases and J by 0 bases; unmatched bases: 8. CDR3 length: 18 amino acids. The CDR3 here is CASSIDPGTAYSNQPQHF. DNA for the CDR3: TGTGCCAGTAGTATAGACCCCGGGACAGCTTATAGCAATCAGCCCCAGCATTTT.

The chain couples TRBV10-2 to TRBJ1-5, with 9 bases matching TRBD1. Trimming cost V 6 bases and J 2 bases; bases outside gene matches: 5. Germline-derived CDR1 and CDR2 are WSHSY and SAAADI. The CDR3 extends over 15 amino acids. The CDR3 DNA reads as TGCGCCAGCAGGGACACAGGGGGCGGCAATCAGCCCCAGCATTTT. It translates to CASRDTGGGNQPQHF.

This clone was observed once. This rearrangement joins TRBV6-4 to TRBJ2-1; 9 bases agree with TRBD2. Germline V CDR1 and CDR2: MRHNA, SNTAGT. CDR3 length: 16 amino acids. Losses at the gene ends were 5 bases for V and 5 bases for J; bases not matched to a gene: 10. In DNA, the CDR3 is TGTGCCAGCAGTCCATCCGGGACTAGCATACACAATGAGCAGTTCTTC. Amino acid sequence: CASSPSGTSIHNEQFF.

This clone was seen just once. The V gene is TRBV30, the J gene TRBJ2-5; the match to TRBD2 covers 8 bases. Germline trimming cut 1 base from V and 5 bases from J; bases unmatched to any gene: 6. The CDR3 runs to 14 residues. Germline V gene lookup returns CDR1 GTSNPN and CDR2 SVGIG (reference sequence). CDR3 sequence (DNA): TGTGCCTGGAGTGCGGGACTAGGCGGCGAGACCCAGTACTTC. It is translated as CAWSAGLGGETQYF.

The chain recombines TRBV4-3 with TRBJ1-2, with 7 bases fitting TRBD1. This CDR3 has 14 residues. J was trimmed by 4 bases and V by 3 bases; bases with no gene match: 5. Germline values: CDR1 LGHNA, CDR2 YSLEER. CDR3 coding DNA: TGCGCCAGCAGCCATGCCGACAGGGCCTATGGCTACACCTTC. Protein: CASSHADRAYGYTF.

The chain carries TRBV21-1 and TRBJ1-2; TRBD1, the table's D call, lacks a check against the DNA. TRBV21-1 is labeled a pseudogene. The CDR3 totals 15 residues. The CDR3 here is CASSKALNRVDGYTF. The CDR3 DNA follows: TGTGCCAGCAGCAAAGCCCTGAACAGGGTGGATGGCTACACCTTC.

The gene calls are TRBV5-4 and TRBJ2-7, with D perhaps matching TRBD2 (6 bases). Trimming removed 1 base at V and 6 bases at J, with 11 bases between. Germline CDR1 is SGHNT and CDR2 is YYREEE (reference sequence). This CDR3 is built from 13 residues. The CDR3 DNA sequence: TGTGCCAGCAGCTTGCGGGGGATGGGCGAGCAGTACTTC. This codes for CASSLRGMGEQYF.

J is TRBJ2-7 and V is TRBV6-5; a possible D gene is TRBD1 (6 bases). The CDR3 extends over 15 amino acids. Germline loops: CDR1 MNHEY, CDR2 SVGAGI. V was cut by 2 bases and J by 2 bases, with 13 bases left in between. CDR3 DNA sequence: TGTGCCAGCAGTTACAGCACAGGGCCCACCTACGAGCAGTACTTC. Its translation is CASSYSTGPTYEQYF.